This T cell receptor beta chain was retrieved from a study of CD4 T cells in relation to SARS-CoV-2 and coronaviruses. Study-wide findings and caveats: Compared with monoreactive clones, crossreactive clones showed significantly weaker SARS-CoV-2 expansion.

Deep TCR-beta sequencing used DNA from uncultured naive and memory CD4+ T cells. The assay was immunoSEQ multiplex PCR, and TCRdb's table has in-frame clones only and misses some. Counted here are 60,000 or so clones, about 94% occurring once; the ten biggest clones make up around 0.15%. Regarding this clone: Its antigen is still unknown.

Unexposed donor CD4+ T cells date from about 2011-2018, before the COVID-19 pandemic. Naive and memory CD4+ T cells came from enriched cryopreserved PBMCs. The CDR3 runs 11 residues. Trimming took off 1 base at V and 9 bases at J, with 3 bases between the two ends. The germline gives CDR1 SGHAT, CDR2 FQDESV (reference sequence). The sequence was collected from a human donor in good health. Material for sequencing was naive CD4+ T cells from PBMCs. As to subset: naive CD4+ T cells isolated by negative enrichment. The chain has TRBV11-1 and TRBJ2-2; D is uncertain. Here the CDR3 reads CASSLDRELFF. CDR3 DNA sequence: TGTGCCAGCAGCTTAGACCGGGAGCTGTTTTTT.